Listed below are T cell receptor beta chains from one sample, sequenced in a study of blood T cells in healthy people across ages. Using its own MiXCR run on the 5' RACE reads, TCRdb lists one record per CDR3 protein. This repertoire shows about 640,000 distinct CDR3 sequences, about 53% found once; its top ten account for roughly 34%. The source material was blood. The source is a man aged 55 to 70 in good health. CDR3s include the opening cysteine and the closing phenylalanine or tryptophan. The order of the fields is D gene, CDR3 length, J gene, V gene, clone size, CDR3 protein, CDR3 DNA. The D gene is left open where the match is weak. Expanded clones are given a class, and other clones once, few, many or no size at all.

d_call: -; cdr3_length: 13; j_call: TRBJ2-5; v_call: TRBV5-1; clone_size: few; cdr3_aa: CASKSDNQETQYF; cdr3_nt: TGCGCCAGCAAATCGGACAACCAAGAGACCCAGTACTTC
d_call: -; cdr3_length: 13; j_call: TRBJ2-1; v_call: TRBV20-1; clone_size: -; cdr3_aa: CSASVAYGGTQFF; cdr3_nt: TGCAGTGCTAGTGTGGCCTATGGGGGGACCCAGTTCTTC
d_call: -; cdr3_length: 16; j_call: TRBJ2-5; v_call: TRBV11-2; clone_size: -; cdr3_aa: CASSFRRNLYQETQYF; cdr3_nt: TGTGCCAGCAGCTTTCGGCGGAACCTGTACCAAGAGACCCAGTACTTC
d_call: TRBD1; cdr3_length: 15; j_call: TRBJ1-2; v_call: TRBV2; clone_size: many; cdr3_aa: CASSAQEGAKWGYTF; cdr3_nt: TGTGCCAGCAGCGCACAGGAGGGGGCCAAATGGGGCTACACCTTC
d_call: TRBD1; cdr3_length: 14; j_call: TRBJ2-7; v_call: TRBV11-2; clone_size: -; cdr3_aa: CASSLDRVAYEQYF; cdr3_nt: TGTGCCAGCAGCCTGGACAGGGTTGCCTACGAGCAGTACTTC
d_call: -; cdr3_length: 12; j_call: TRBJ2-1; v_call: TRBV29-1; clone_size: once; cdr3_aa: CSVRQVLDEQFF; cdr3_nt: TGCAGCGTACGACAGGTTTTAGACGAGCAGTTCTTC
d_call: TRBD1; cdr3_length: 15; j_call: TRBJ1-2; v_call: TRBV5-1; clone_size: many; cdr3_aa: CASSLPGQESSGYTF; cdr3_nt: TGCGCCAGCAGCTTGCCGGGACAGGAATCCTCTGGCTACACCTTC
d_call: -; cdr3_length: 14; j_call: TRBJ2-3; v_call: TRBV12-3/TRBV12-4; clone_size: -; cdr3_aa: CASRRDGTRNTQYF; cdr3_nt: TGTGCCAGCAGGAGGGACGGAACGAGAAATACGCAGTATTTT
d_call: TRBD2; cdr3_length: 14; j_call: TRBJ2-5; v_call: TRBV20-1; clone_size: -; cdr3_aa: CSAPTGLAQETQYF; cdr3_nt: TGCAGTGCTCCAACCGGACTAGCCCAAGAGACCCAGTACTTC
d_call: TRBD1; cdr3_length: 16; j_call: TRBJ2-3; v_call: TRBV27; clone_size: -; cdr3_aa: CASSGGQVRSTDTQYF; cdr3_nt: TGTGCCAGCAGTGGGGGACAGGTTCGGAGCACAGATACGCAGTATTTT